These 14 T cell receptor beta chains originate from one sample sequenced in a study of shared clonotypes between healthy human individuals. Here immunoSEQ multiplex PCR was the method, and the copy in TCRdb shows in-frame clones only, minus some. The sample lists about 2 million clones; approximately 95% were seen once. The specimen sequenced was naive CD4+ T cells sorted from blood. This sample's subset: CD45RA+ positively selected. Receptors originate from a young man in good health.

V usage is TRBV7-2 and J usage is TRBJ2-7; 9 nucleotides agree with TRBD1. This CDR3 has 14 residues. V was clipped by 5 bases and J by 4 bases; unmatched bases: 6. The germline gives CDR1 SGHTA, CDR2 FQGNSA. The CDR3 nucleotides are TGTGCCAGCAGCAGGACAGGGGAATTATACGAGCAGTACTTC. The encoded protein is CASSRTGELYEQYF.

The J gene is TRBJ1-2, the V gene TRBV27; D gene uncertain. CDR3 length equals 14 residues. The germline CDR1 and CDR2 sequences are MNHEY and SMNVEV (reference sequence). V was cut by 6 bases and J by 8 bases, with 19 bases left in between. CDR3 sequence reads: CASRFSEGYGGYTF. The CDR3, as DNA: TGTGCCAGCAGATTTTCGGAGGGTTATGGGGGCTACACCTTC.

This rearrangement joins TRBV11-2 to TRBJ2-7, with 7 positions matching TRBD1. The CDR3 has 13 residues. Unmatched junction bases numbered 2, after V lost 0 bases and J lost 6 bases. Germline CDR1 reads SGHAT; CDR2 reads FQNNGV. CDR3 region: CASSLDYRGEQYF. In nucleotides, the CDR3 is TGTGCCAGCAGCTTAGACTACAGGGGCGAGCAGTACTTC.

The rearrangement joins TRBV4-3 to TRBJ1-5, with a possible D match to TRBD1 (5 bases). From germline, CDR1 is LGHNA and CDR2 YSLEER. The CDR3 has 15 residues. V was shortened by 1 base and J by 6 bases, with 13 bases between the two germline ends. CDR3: CASSQAPGGGQPQHF. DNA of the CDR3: TGCGCCAGCAGCCAAGCGCCCGGGGGAGGTCAGCCCCAGCATTTT.

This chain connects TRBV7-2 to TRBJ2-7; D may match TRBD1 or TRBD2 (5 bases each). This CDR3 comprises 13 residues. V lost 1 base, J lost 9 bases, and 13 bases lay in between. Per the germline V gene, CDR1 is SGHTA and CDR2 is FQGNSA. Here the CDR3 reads CASSLGRDGWQYF. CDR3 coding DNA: TGTGCCAGCAGCTTAGGCAGGGACGGTTGGCAGTACTTC.

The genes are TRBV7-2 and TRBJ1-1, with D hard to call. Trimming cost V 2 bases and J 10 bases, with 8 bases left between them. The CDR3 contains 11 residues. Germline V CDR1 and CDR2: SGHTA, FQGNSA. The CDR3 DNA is TGTGCCAGCAGCTTAACGTCGAGAGCTTTCTTT. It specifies CASSLTSRAFF.

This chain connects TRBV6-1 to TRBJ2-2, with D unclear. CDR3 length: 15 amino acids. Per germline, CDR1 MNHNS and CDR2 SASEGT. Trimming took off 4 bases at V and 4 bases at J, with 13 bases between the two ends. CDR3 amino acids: CASSVSPTLTGELFF. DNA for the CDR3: TGTGCCAGCAGTGTATCCCCTACACTCACCGGGGAGCTGTTTTTT.

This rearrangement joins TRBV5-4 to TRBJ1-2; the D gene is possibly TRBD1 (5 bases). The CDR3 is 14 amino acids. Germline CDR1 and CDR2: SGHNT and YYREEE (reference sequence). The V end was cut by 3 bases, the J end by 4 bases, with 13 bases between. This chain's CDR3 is CASSSPGRPYGYTF. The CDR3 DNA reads TGTGCCAGCAGCTCCCCGGGACGGCCCTATGGCTACACCTTC.

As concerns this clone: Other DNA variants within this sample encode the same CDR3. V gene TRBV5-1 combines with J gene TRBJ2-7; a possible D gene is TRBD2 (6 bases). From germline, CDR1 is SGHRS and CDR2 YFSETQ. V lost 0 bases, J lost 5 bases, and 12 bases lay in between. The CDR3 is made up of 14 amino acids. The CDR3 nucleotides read TGCGCCAGCAGCTTGGATGGGCGGGGCGACGAGCAGTACTTC. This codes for CASSLDGRGDEQYF.

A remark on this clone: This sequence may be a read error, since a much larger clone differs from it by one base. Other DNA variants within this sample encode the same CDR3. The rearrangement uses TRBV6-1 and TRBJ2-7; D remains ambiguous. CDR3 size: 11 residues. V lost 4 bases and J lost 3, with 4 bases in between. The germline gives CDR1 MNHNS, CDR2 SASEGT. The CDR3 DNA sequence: TGTGCCAGCAGTGCCCTCTACGAGCAGTACTTC. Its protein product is CASSALYEQYF.

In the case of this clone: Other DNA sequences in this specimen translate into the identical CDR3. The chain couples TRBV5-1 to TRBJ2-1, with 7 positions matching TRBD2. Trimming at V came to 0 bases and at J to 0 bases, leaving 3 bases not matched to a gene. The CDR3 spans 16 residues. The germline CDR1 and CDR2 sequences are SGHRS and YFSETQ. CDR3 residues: CASSLGGGSSYNEQFF. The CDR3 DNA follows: TGCGCCAGCAGCTTGGGAGGCGGGAGCTCCTACAATGAGCAGTTCTTC.

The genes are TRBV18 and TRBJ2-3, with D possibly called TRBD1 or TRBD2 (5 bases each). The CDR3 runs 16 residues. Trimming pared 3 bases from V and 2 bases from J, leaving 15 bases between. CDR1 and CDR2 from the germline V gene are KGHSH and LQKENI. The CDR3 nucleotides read TGTGCCAGCTCACCGCAACCGGGACCTTCCACAGATACGCAGTATTTT. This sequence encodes CASSPQPGPSTDTQYF.

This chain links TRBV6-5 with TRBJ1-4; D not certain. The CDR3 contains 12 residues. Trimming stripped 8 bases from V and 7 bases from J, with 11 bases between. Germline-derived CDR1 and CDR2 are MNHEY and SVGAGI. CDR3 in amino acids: CASGYLGEKLFF. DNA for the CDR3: TGTGCCAGCGGGTATTTGGGTGAAAAACTGTTTTTT.

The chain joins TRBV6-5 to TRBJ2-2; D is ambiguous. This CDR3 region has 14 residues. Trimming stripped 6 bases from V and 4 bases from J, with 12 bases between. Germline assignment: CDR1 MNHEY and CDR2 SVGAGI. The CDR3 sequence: CASRTTEGTGELFF. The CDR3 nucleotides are TGTGCCAGCAGAACGACCGAAGGCACCGGGGAGCTGTTTTTT.